These T cell receptor beta chains were read from a single sample in a study of blood T cells in healthy people across ages. From the 5' RACE reads, TCRdb called clonotypes with MiXCR, one entry per CDR3 protein. The sample records 550,000 to 600,000 distinct CDR3 sequences, about 45% being singletons. Sequenced input: blood. The origin of the receptors is a man older than 75 in good health. Both conserved end residues are part of each CDR3. The D gene is left open where the match is weak. Clone size is given for some rows only: seen once, a few or many times, or a class if the clone is expanded.

j_gene: TRBJ2-2; v_gene: TRBV6-1; d_gene: TRBD2; len: 16; abundance: many; CDR3nt: TGTGCCAGCAAGGAAGCGGGAGGATCTAACACCGGGGAGCTGTTTTTT; CDR3aa: CASKEAGGSNTGELFF
j_gene: TRBJ1-3; v_gene: TRBV6-6; d_gene: .; len: 12; abundance: .; CDR3nt: TGTGCCAGCAGTCCCATTGGAAACACCATATATTTT; CDR3aa: CASSPIGNTIYF
j_gene: TRBJ2-7; v_gene: TRBV20-1; d_gene: .; len: 13; abundance: .; CDR3nt: TGCAGTGCCACGGTCAGGGAGGCCTACGAGCAGTACTTC; CDR3aa: CSATVREAYEQYF
j_gene: TRBJ2-1; v_gene: TRBV27; d_gene: TRBD2; len: 17; abundance: .; CDR3nt: TGTGCCAGCAGTTTACTTCTAGCGGGAGTCTCCTACAATGAGCAGTTCTTC; CDR3aa: CASSLLLAGVSYNEQFF
j_gene: TRBJ2-4; v_gene: TRBV20-1; d_gene: .; len: 14; abundance: once; CDR3nt: TGCAGTGCTAGGGAGGGACCCGGACTGTTGGGGCAGTACTTC; CDR3aa: CSAREGPGLLGQYF
j_gene: TRBJ2-7; v_gene: TRBV10-3; d_gene: TRBD2; len: 13; abundance: .; CDR3nt: TGTGCCACCCGTGGGGGGGAGGACTACGAGCAGTACTTC; CDR3aa: CATRGGEDYEQYF
j_gene: TRBJ1-2; v_gene: TRBV4-2; d_gene: .; len: 13; abundance: once; CDR3nt: TGTGCCAGCAGCCAAACAAGGGGCTATGGCTACACCTTC; CDR3aa: CASSQTRGYGYTF
j_gene: TRBJ1-4; v_gene: TRBV27; d_gene: .; len: 14; abundance: .; CDR3nt: TGTGCCAGCAGCGGTGTTGCAACTAATGAAAAACTGTTTTTT; CDR3aa: CASSGVATNEKLFF
j_gene: TRBJ2-7; v_gene: TRBV29-1; d_gene: TRBD2; len: 11; abundance: .; CDR3nt: TGCAGCGCCCTGGGCGGGAGCGAGCAGTACTTC; CDR3aa: CSALGGSEQYF
j_gene: TRBJ2-1; v_gene: TRBV12-3/TRBV12-4; d_gene: TRBD2; len: 13; abundance: once; CDR3nt: TGTGCCAGCAGCCTCGGACTAGCGGAGACCCAGTTCTTC; CDR3aa: CASSLGLAETQFF
j_gene: TRBJ2-3; v_gene: TRBV7-9; d_gene: .; len: 11; abundance: once; CDR3nt: TGTGCCAGCAGCCCATCAGATACGCGGTATTTT; CDR3aa: CASSPSDTRYF
j_gene: TRBJ2-7; v_gene: TRBV29-1; d_gene: TRBD1; len: 14; abundance: few; CDR3nt: TGCAGCGTTGAGATGGGACAGGGCGGCAACGAGCAGTACTTC; CDR3aa: CSVEMGQGGNEQYF
j_gene: TRBJ2-5; v_gene: TRBV20-1; d_gene: TRBD1; len: 15; abundance: .; CDR3nt: TGCAGTGCTAGGGCAGGGACAGGGGGCCGGGAGACCCAGTACTTC; CDR3aa: CSARAGTGGRETQYF
j_gene: TRBJ2-4; v_gene: TRBV20-1; d_gene: TRBD2; len: 15; abundance: few; CDR3nt: TGCAGTGCTAGAGGGACTAGCGGGAGGGAGGTTGAGCAGTACTTC; CDR3aa: CSARGTSGREVEQYF
j_gene: TRBJ2-5; v_gene: TRBV11-1; d_gene: .; len: 12; abundance: .; CDR3nt: TGTGCCAGCAGCTCTACAAAGAATGAGCAGTACTTC; CDR3aa: CASSSTKNEQYF
j_gene: TRBJ1-2; v_gene: TRBV9; d_gene: TRBD1; len: 15; abundance: few; CDR3nt: TGTGCCAGCAGCGCCCGTGGACAGGGGGGGTATGGCTACACCTTC; CDR3aa: CASSARGQGGYGYTF
j_gene: TRBJ2-3; v_gene: TRBV29-1; d_gene: .; len: 13; abundance: few; CDR3nt: TGCAGCGTTGACCCCCTAAGCACAGATACGCAGTATTTT; CDR3aa: CSVDPLSTDTQYF
j_gene: TRBJ2-7; v_gene: TRBV7-9; d_gene: TRBD1; len: 15; abundance: .; CDR3nt: TGTGCCAGCAGCTCCCCATGGGACAGGGGCTACGAGCAGTACTTC; CDR3aa: CASSSPWDRGYEQYF
j_gene: TRBJ1-2; v_gene: TRBV20-1; d_gene: TRBD1; len: 14; abundance: .; CDR3nt: TGCAGTGCGACAGGGGGCAGGGAAAACTATGGCTACACCTTC; CDR3aa: CSATGGRENYGYTF
j_gene: TRBJ2-7; v_gene: TRBV20-1; d_gene: .; len: 12; abundance: .; CDR3nt: TGCAGTGTCTCTACGGGGCCCTACGAGCAGTACTTC; CDR3aa: CSVSTGPYEQYF
j_gene: TRBJ2-7; v_gene: TRBV6-5; d_gene: TRBD1; len: 12; abundance: .; CDR3nt: TGTGCCAGCAGCCCGGGACAGGGGGTTCGGTACTTC; CDR3aa: CASSPGQGVRYF
j_gene: TRBJ1-6; v_gene: TRBV7-2; d_gene: .; len: 14; abundance: few; CDR3nt: TGTGCCAGCAGCTTAGGACAGAGAGGCGCACCCCTCCACTTT; CDR3aa: CASSLGQRGAPLHF
j_gene: TRBJ2-7; v_gene: TRBV29-1; d_gene: .; len: 13; abundance: .; CDR3nt: TGCAGCGTTGAAGAAGGGAGGGGGGGGGAGCAGTACTTC; CDR3aa: CSVEEGRGGEQYF
j_gene: TRBJ1-5; v_gene: TRBV6-2/TRBV6-3; d_gene: TRBD1; len: 15; abundance: .; CDR3nt: TGTGCCAGCAGCGGACAGGGAGGTTTCGATCAGCCCCAGCATTTT; CDR3aa: CASSGQGGFDQPQHF
j_gene: TRBJ2-7; v_gene: TRBV7-7; d_gene: TRBD1; len: 14; abundance: .; CDR3nt: TGTGCTAGCAGCTACCGGGACAGGGGCTACGAGCAGTACTTC; CDR3aa: CASSYRDRGYEQYF
j_gene: TRBJ1-1; v_gene: TRBV5-6; d_gene: TRBD1; len: 14; abundance: .; CDR3nt: TGTGCCAGCAGCCTGGGACAGCGGGGGACTGAAGCTTTCTTT; CDR3aa: CASSLGQRGTEAFF
j_gene: TRBJ2-1; v_gene: TRBV29-1; d_gene: TRBD2; len: 14; abundance: many; CDR3nt: TGCAGCGCCCGGACTAGGGCAGTTATCAGTGAGCAGTTCTTC; CDR3aa: CSARTRAVISEQFF
j_gene: TRBJ2-7; v_gene: TRBV10-3; d_gene: .; len: 16; abundance: .; CDR3nt: TGTGCCATCAGCGATCCGGGCCAAAGCATTATCGGTGAGCAGTACTTC; CDR3aa: CAISDPGQSIIGEQYF
j_gene: TRBJ2-7; v_gene: TRBV6-6; d_gene: .; len: 14; abundance: once; CDR3nt: TGTGCCAGCAGTTGCGCGGGACAAACCTACGAGCAGTACTTC; CDR3aa: CASSCAGQTYEQYF
j_gene: TRBJ1-1; v_gene: TRBV6-5; d_gene: TRBD1; len: 18; abundance: .; CDR3nt: TGTGCCAGCAGTTACTCGACCCCCTCCCGGACAGGAGGAACTGAAGCTTTCTTT; CDR3aa: CASSYSTPSRTGGTEAFF
j_gene: TRBJ1-2; v_gene: TRBV4-3; d_gene: .; len: 15; abundance: .; CDR3nt: TGCGCCAGCAGCCAGGACCTAAATTGGGGCTATGGCTACACCTTC; CDR3aa: CASSQDLNWGYGYTF
j_gene: TRBJ1-1; v_gene: TRBV29-1; d_gene: .; len: 10; abundance: few; CDR3nt: TGCAGCGTGGAAAGGGTTGAAGCTTTCTTT; CDR3aa: CSVERVEAFF
j_gene: TRBJ2-6; v_gene: TRBV19; d_gene: TRBD1; len: 17; abundance: .; CDR3nt: TGTGCCAGTAGTCAAACAGGGGCCTTCTCTGGGGCCAACGTCCTGACTTTC; CDR3aa: CASSQTGAFSGANVLTF
j_gene: TRBJ1-1; v_gene: TRBV20-1; d_gene: .; len: 13; abundance: once; CDR3nt: TGCAGTGCTAAGGAGGGTGGGATACCTGAAGCTTTCTTT; CDR3aa: CSAKEGGIPEAFF
j_gene: TRBJ1-1; v_gene: TRBV20-1; d_gene: .; len: 14; abundance: .; CDR3nt: TGCAGTGCTAGGGCCCCAACAGGGAACACTGAAGCTTTCTTT; CDR3aa: CSARAPTGNTEAFF
j_gene: TRBJ2-1; v_gene: TRBV6-6; d_gene: TRBD2; len: 14; abundance: few; CDR3nt: TGTGCCAGCAGAGCGGGGGGTTCCTACAATGAGCAGTTCTTC; CDR3aa: CASRAGGSYNEQFF
j_gene: TRBJ2-7; v_gene: TRBV3-1; d_gene: .; len: 12; abundance: few; CDR3nt: TGTGCCAGCAGCCTTTTCTCCTACGAGCAGTACTTC; CDR3aa: CASSLFSYEQYF
j_gene: TRBJ2-6; v_gene: TRBV29-1; d_gene: .; len: 13; abundance: .; CDR3nt: TGCAGCGTTGCCCCCTCTGGGGCCAACGTCCTGACTTTC; CDR3aa: CSVAPSGANVLTF
j_gene: TRBJ2-7; v_gene: TRBV20-1; d_gene: .; len: 16; abundance: few; CDR3nt: TGCAGTGCCACCCCTGGACGGGGCGGAGTTTCCTACGAGCAGTACTTC; CDR3aa: CSATPGRGGVSYEQYF
j_gene: TRBJ1-2; v_gene: TRBV7-2; d_gene: .; len: 12; abundance: .; CDR3nt: TGTGTCAGCAGCGTCCACCGCTATGGCTACACCTTC; CDR3aa: CVSSVHRYGYTF
j_gene: TRBJ2-3; v_gene: TRBV4-2; d_gene: .; len: 15; abundance: .; CDR3nt: TGTGCCAGCAGCAAGGCGTGGGCGGTCACAGATACGCAGTATTTT; CDR3aa: CASSKAWAVTDTQYF
j_gene: TRBJ2-1; v_gene: TRBV12-3/TRBV12-4; d_gene: .; len: 16; abundance: few; CDR3nt: TGTGCCAGCAGTTTGTATCCAACGGACGCCTACAATGAGCAGTTCTTC; CDR3aa: CASSLYPTDAYNEQFF
j_gene: TRBJ1-1; v_gene: TRBV29-1; d_gene: TRBD1; len: 14; abundance: .; CDR3nt: TGCAGCGCCGCCGGGACAGGGTTGAGGACTGAAGCTTTCTTT; CDR3aa: CSAAGTGLRTEAFF
j_gene: TRBJ2-3; v_gene: TRBV5-4; d_gene: TRBD2; len: 15; abundance: .; CDR3nt: TGTGCCAGCAGCTTGGAGGCTAGCGGGGTATATACGCAGTATTTT; CDR3aa: CASSLEASGVYTQYF
j_gene: TRBJ2-1; v_gene: TRBV6-4; d_gene: TRBD1; len: 15; abundance: .; CDR3nt: TGTGCCAGCAGTGACCGGGACAGGGGGCTTGGTGGGCAGTTCTTC; CDR3aa: CASSDRDRGLGGQFF
j_gene: TRBJ2-7; v_gene: TRBV5-6; d_gene: TRBD2; len: 13; abundance: .; CDR3nt: TGTGCCAGCAGCTTGGGACTAGCTGGCGAGCAGTACTTC; CDR3aa: CASSLGLAGEQYF
j_gene: TRBJ1-1; v_gene: TRBV20-1; d_gene: .; len: 13; abundance: .; CDR3nt: TGCAGTGCTAGAAGAGATGCGAACACTGAAGCTTTCTTT; CDR3aa: CSARRDANTEAFF
j_gene: TRBJ2-3; v_gene: TRBV9; d_gene: .; len: 14; abundance: few; CDR3nt: TGTGCCAGCAGCGTACAGGGGTACACAGATACGCAGTATTTT; CDR3aa: CASSVQGYTDTQYF
j_gene: TRBJ2-7; v_gene: TRBV20-1; d_gene: .; len: 11; abundance: .; CDR3nt: TGCAGTGCTAGAGATGATGGCGAGCAGTACTTC; CDR3aa: CSARDDGEQYF
j_gene: TRBJ2-1; v_gene: TRBV5-1; d_gene: TRBD2; len: 15; abundance: .; CDR3nt: TGCGCCAGCAGCGGACTAGCGGAGCCGTTGGATGAGCAGTTCTTC; CDR3aa: CASSGLAEPLDEQFF
j_gene: TRBJ2-5; v_gene: TRBV4-1; d_gene: .; len: 16; abundance: .; CDR3nt: TGCGCCAGCAGCCCCGTTGGACGAACGTACCAAGAGACCCAGTACTTC; CDR3aa: CASSPVGRTYQETQYF
j_gene: TRBJ1-3; v_gene: TRBV7-9; d_gene: .; len: 16; abundance: .; CDR3nt: TGTGCCAGCAGTTATCGGACCGATAGCTCTGGAAACACCATATATTTT; CDR3aa: CASSYRTDSSGNTIYF